Listed below are T cell receptor beta chains from one sample, sequenced in a study of blood T cell repertoires in COVID-19. Clones were read by immunoSEQ multiplex PCR, and TCRdb kept only the in-frame ones, dropping some. Of roughly 260,000 clones in the sample, around 85% are singletons; the top ten hold over 3%. The specimen sequenced was peripheral blood. These TCRs come from a woman aged 40 to 55 with active or convalescent COVID-19. The CDR3 runs from the conserved cysteine through the conserved F or W. Fields, in order: D gene, V gene, clone size, J gene, CDR3 DNA, CDR3 protein. D genes are given only for firm matches. Where a row states a size, it is once, few, many or the class of an expanded clone; other rows omit it.

-,TRBV7-6,-,TRBJ1-6,TGTGCCAGCAGCTTAGGGGCCAGAATGAGAAATTCACCCCTCCACTTT,CASSLGARMRNSPLHF
-,TRBV28,-,TRBJ2-3,TGTGCCAGCAGTTTGCCTAGCGCACACACAGATACGCAGTATTTT,CASSLPSAHTDTQYF
TRBD1,TRBV10-3,-,TRBJ1-2,TGTGCCATCAGTGGTAGACAGGGGATGTTTGGCTACGCCTTC,CAISGRQGMFGYAF
-,TRBV19,-,TRBJ1-2,TGTGCCAGTAGTGCGGGGGGGCCTAACTATGGCTACACCTTC,CASSAGGPNYGYTF
-,TRBV3-1/TRBV3-2,-,TRBJ1-6,TGTGCCAGCAGCCAAGATGGGACACCGATTTCACCCCTCCACTTT,CASSQDGTPISPLHF
-,TRBV6-1,-,TRBJ2-5,TGTGCCAGCAGTGAAGCGCTTAGTGGGGGGGCGGAGACCCAGTACTTC,CASSEALSGGAETQYF
TRBD1,TRBV11-2,few,TRBJ1-4,TGTGCCAGCAGCTCAGGACAGGGCTTATGGGAAAAACTGTTTTTT,CASSSGQGLWEKLFF
-,TRBV21-1,-,TRBJ2-1,TGTGCCAGCAGCAAAGGGACTAGCTGGTACAATGAGCAGTTCTTC,CASSKGTSWYNEQFF
TRBD1,TRBV28,-,TRBJ1-1,TGTGCCAGCAGCTTAGCAGGGGGCACTGAAGCTTTCTTT,CASSLAGGTEAFF
-,TRBV5-1,few,TRBJ1-2,TGCGCCAGCAGCCAAATTCAGGGTTACTATGGCTACACCTTC,CASSQIQGYYGYTF
-,TRBV11-3,-,TRBJ2-7,TGTGCCAGCCAAGGGGCCCCGACCTACGAGCAGTACTTC,CASQGAPTYEQYF
-,TRBV10-1,-,TRBJ1-1,TGCGCCAGCGCCCCTGGAGGGGCCACTGAAGCTTTCTTT,CASAPGGATEAFF
-,TRBV5-5,-,TRBJ1-4,TGTGCCAGCAGCTTCCTTCCGGGTAGTTTTAATGAAAAACTGTTTTTT,CASSFLPGSFNEKLFF
-,TRBV24-1,few,TRBJ2-7,TGTGCCACCAGTGCTTCGGGGGGCCCCTACGAGCAGTACTTC,CATSASGGPYEQYF
TRBD2,TRBV5-1,-,TRBJ2-3,TGCGCCAGCAGCGTGACTAGCGGGGGGGCTTATACGCAGTATTTT,CASSVTSGGAYTQYF
-,TRBV24-1,-,TRBJ1-5,TGTGCCACCAGTGATTTTAAAGGAGATCAGCCCCAGCATTTT,CATSDFKGDQPQHF
-,TRBV19,-,TRBJ1-4,TGTGCCAGTAGTACCTACGCCGGGACAATAAATGAAAAACTGTTTTTT,CASSTYAGTINEKLFF
-,TRBV20-1,-,TRBJ2-7,TGCAGTGCTAGATCCAGCTACGAGCAGTACTTC,CSARSSYEQYF
-,TRBV28,-,TRBJ1-6,TGTGCCACCTTTAACAGCTTCAATTCACCCCTCCACTTT,CATFNSFNSPLHF
TRBD1,TRBV11-2,few,TRBJ2-7,TGTGCCAGCAGCCCACCAGAGACAGGGGCTTACGAGCAGTACTTC,CASSPPETGAYEQYF
-,TRBV3-1/TRBV3-2,-,TRBJ1-4,TGTGCCAGCAGCCAATCCCCGTCGGGGAGAAATGAAAAACTGTTTTTT,CASSQSPSGRNEKLFF
TRBD2,TRBV14,-,TRBJ2-1,TGTGCCAGCAGCCCGTTAGCGGGGATGATCACCTACAATGAGCAGTTCTTC,CASSPLAGMITYNEQFF
TRBD2,TRBV7-3,-,TRBJ2-5,TGTGCCAGCAGCTCCCGGGGGGGCAGGGAGACCCAGTACTTC,CASSSRGGRETQYF
TRBD1,TRBV11-2,once,TRBJ1-6,TGTGCCAGCAGCCAGGGACAGAGTTATAATTCACCCCTCCACTTT,CASSQGQSYNSPLHF
-,TRBV11-2,-,TRBJ1-3,TGTGCCAGCAGCTTAGACGTCGGTCCCGAAAACACCATATATTTT,CASSLDVGPENTIYF
-,TRBV9,-,TRBJ1-3,TGTGCCAGCAGCGTAGGGGGGGACTCTGGAAACACCATATATTTT,CASSVGGDSGNTIYF
-,TRBV2,-,TRBJ1-4,TGTGCCAGCAACCGGTATGGGACTACAGCAGAAAAACTGTTTTTT,CASNRYGTTAEKLFF
-,TRBV5-1,-,TRBJ1-1,TGCGCCAGCCTGGCGAGGGAGAACACTGAAGCTTTCTTT,CASLARENTEAFF
TRBD1,TRBV20-1,-,TRBJ2-3,TGCAGTGCTAGTTCTTTTATGGCAGGGGGCTCCACAGATACGCAGTATTTT,CSASSFMAGGSTDTQYF
TRBD1,TRBV7-2,-,TRBJ1-6,TGTGCCAGCAGCTTAGGGGGACAGGGAAGGTCACCCCTCCACTTT,CASSLGGQGRSPLHF
TRBD1,TRBV6-5,once,TRBJ2-2,TGTGCCAGCGGAAAACAGGGGAGCGGGGAGCTGTTTTTT,CASGKQGSGELFF
-,TRBV11-2,once,TRBJ2-2,TGTGCCAGCAGCCAAGACTCGAACACCGGGGAGCTGTTTTTT,CASSQDSNTGELFF
TRBD2,TRBV6-2/TRBV6-3,-,TRBJ2-2,TGTGCCAGCAGTCGGGACGGGGGGGCAAGGTTGTTTTTT,CASSRDGGARLFF
TRBD1,TRBV9,-,TRBJ1-5,TGTGCCAGCAGCGTTTCAGGGACAGGTAATCAGCCCCAGCATTTT,CASSVSGTGNQPQHF
TRBD2,TRBV5-1,-,TRBJ2-7,TGCGCCAGCAGCTCCCTAGCGGGAAGCTCCTACGAGCAGTACTTC,CASSSLAGSSYEQYF
-,TRBV5-1,-,TRBJ1-1,TGCGCCAGCAGCACGACTCCAGGGGCCACTGAAGCTTTCTTT,CASSTTPGATEAFF
TRBD1,TRBV10-1,-,TRBJ2-5,TGCGCCAGCAGTAGACAGGGGGCTTCCCAAGAGACCCAGTACTTC,CASSRQGASQETQYF
-,TRBV10-3,-,TRBJ2-5,TGTGCCATCACCTCAGGGGCCCAAGAGACCCAGTACTTC,CAITSGAQETQYF
TRBD2,TRBV5-1,-,TRBJ2-3,TGCGCCAGCAGCAAACTAGCGGGGGGGCGAAGTAGAGATACGCAGTATTTT,CASSKLAGGRSRDTQYF
-,TRBV11-2,-,TRBJ1-1,TGTGCCAGCAGCTTTGGGGAGGGCAGCTTAGGGGGGAACACTGAAGCTTTCTTT,CASSFGEGSLGGNTEAFF
-,TRBV2,-,TRBJ1-4,TGTGCCAGCAGTTCTCGACAGCTAACTAATGAAAAACTGTTTTTT,CASSSRQLTNEKLFF
TRBD1,TRBV5-1,-,TRBJ2-1,TGCGCCAGCAGCTTCGGACAGGGTAAGGGTGAGCAGTTCTTC,CASSFGQGKGEQFF
TRBD1,TRBV19,few,TRBJ2-2,TGTGCCAGTAGTCGGGACAGGCGGGTTACCGGGGAGCTGTTTTTT,CASSRDRRVTGELFF
-,TRBV3-1/TRBV3-2,-,TRBJ1-4,TGTGCCAGCAGCCAATTCCAGATTGAAAAACTGTTTTTT,CASSQFQIEKLFF
-,TRBV5-6,-,TRBJ2-4,TGTGCCAGCAGCTTGCTTTCAGGGAAGATCTTCGTCAAAAACATTCAGTACTTC,CASSLLSGKIFVKNIQYF
-,TRBV10-1,-,TRBJ1-4,TGCGCCACCCTGGGGGGAAGTAAAGAAAAACTGTTTTTT,CATLGGSKEKLFF
-,TRBV13,-,TRBJ1-2,TGTGCCAGCAGCCCGACGACAATCCATAAACATGGCTACACCTTC,CASSPTTIHKHGYTF
-,TRBV10-1,-,TRBJ1-1,TGCGCCAGCAGTGAGTCGGCAGGGTGGAACACTGAAGCTTTCTTT,CASSESAGWNTEAFF